The 14 T cell receptor beta chains listed next were all sequenced from one sample in a study of CD8+CD57+ T cells in acquired aplastic anemia. Genomic DNA served as template for TCR beta VDJ and CDR3 profiling. MiXCR, applied by TCRdb to the reads, yields one record per CDR3 protein. In the table there are approximately 59,000 distinct CDR3 sequences, just over 55% of which are singletons. Individuals selected for sequencing had exhibited CD8+CD57+ cell expansion on flow cytometry. The sample taken for sequencing was sorted CD4+, CD8+, or CD8+CD57+ T cells (not recorded which) from PBMCs. The receptors derive from a human donor with aplastic anemia.

V gene TRBV24-1 combines with J gene TRBJ1-2; D unclear. The CDR3 is 11 residues long. In germline, CDR1 is KGHDR, CDR2 SFDVKD. Deletions cut 4 bases from V and 8 bases from J, with 7 bases between. The CDR3 nucleotides read TGTGCCACCAGTGACTTGCGGGGCTACACCTTC. Translation gives CATSDLRGYTF.

The genes are TRBV5-1 and TRBJ2-1; D remains unclear. Germline lookup yields CDR1 SGHRS and CDR2 YFSETQ. Trimming stripped 3 bases from V and 2 bases from J, with 3 bases between. The CDR3 has 12 amino acids. In DNA, the CDR3 is TGCGCCAGCAGCTCGGCCTACAATGAGCAGTTCTTC. Translating it yields CASSSAYNEQFF. Drawing the rest from reference TRBV5-1 and TRBJ2-1, the complete variable domain is KAGVTQTPRYLIKTRGQQVTLSCSPISGHRSVSWYQQTPGQGLQFLFEYFSETQRNKGNFPGRFSGRQFSNSRSEMNVSTLELGDSALYLCASSSAYNEQFFGPGTRLTVL.

The gene calls are TRBV10-1 and TRBJ1-5; weak D call: TRBD1 (5 bases). Germline V gives CDR1 WNHNN, CDR2 SYGVQD (reference sequence). The CDR3 is 13 residues long. V lost 2 bases and J 7 bases, leaving 9 bases between the germline ends. The CDR3 loop reads CASSEGTWQPQHF. The CDR3 region has the DNA TGCGCCAGCAGTGAGGGGACTTGGCAGCCCCAGCATTTT.

This clonotype has a handful of counts. The chain couples TRBV6-8 to TRBJ2-1; no reliable D call. Trimming removed 4 bases at V and 10 bases at J, with 8 bases between. Germline V gene sequence: CDR1 MNHGY, CDR2 SAAAGT. This CDR3 region has 11 residues. The CDR3: CASSLGQEQFF. CDR3 sequence (DNA): TGTGCCAGCAGTTTAGGCCAGGAGCAGTTCTTC.

This clonotype was recorded once. This chain connects TRBV10-3 to TRBJ1-2; D gene uncertain. This CDR3 region has 14 residues. Per germline, CDR1 ENHRY and CDR2 SYGVKD. Trimming left V 6 bases short and J 4 bases short, with 15 bases between. The CDR3: CAIRGLRTGYGYTF. The CDR3 nucleotides are TGTGCCATCAGAGGGTTGAGGACGGGCTATGGCTACACCTTC.

The chain links TRBV24-1 to TRBJ1-5; D is unclear. The V and J ends lost 2 bases and 6 bases respectively, with 13 bases between them. This CDR3 has 15 residues. CDR1 and CDR2 from the germline V gene are KGHDR and SFDVKD. CDR3: CATSDSLIGSQPQHF. In DNA, the CDR3 is TGTGCCACCAGTGATTCCCTTATAGGGAGTCAGCCCCAGCATTTT.

The count of this clonotype is one. The CDR3 loop is CASSSTSGPKQYNEQFF. In nucleotides, the CDR3 is TGCGCCAGCAGCTCGACTAGCGGCCCTAAACAATACAATGAGCAGTTCTTC. The V gene is TRBV5-1, the J gene TRBJ2-1; TRBD2 agrees at 9 bases. Trimming at V came to 3 bases and at J to 4 bases, leaving 11 bases not matched to a gene. The germline gives CDR1 SGHRS, CDR2 YFSETQ. This CDR3 is 17 amino acids long.

The chain recombines TRBV15 with TRBJ2-5; D ambiguous. CDR3 length: 13 amino acids. Germline-derived CDR1 and CDR2 are LNHNV and YYDKDF (reference sequence). Trimming took 0 bases from V and 2 from J, leaving 4 bases between them. CDR3 sequence reads: CATSREDQETQYF. CDR3 DNA: TGTGCCACCAGCAGAGAGGATCAAGAGACCCAGTACTTC. The whole variable domain, remainder taken from reference TRBV15 and TRBJ2-5, is DAMVIQNPRYQVTQFGKPVTLSCSQTLNHNVMYWYQQKSSQAPKLLFHYYDKDFNNEADTPDNFQSRRPNTSFCFLDIRSPGLGDTAMYLCATSREDQETQYFGPGTRLLVL.

This clonotype has at least ten counts. The gene calls are TRBV15 and TRBJ2-5, with 7 bases that match TRBD1. V lost 5 bases, J lost 0 bases, and 9 bases stayed unmatched. The CDR3 sequence is 16 residues long. Per germline, CDR1 LNHNV and CDR2 YYDKDF (reference sequence). CDR3 amino acids: CATSEGAGRYQETQYF. The CDR3 DNA reads as TGTGCCACCAGCGAGGGGGCCGGGCGGTACCAAGAGACCCAGTACTTC. The whole variable domain, filled in from reference TRBV15 and TRBJ2-5, reads DAMVIQNPRYQVTQFGKPVTLSCSQTLNHNVMYWYQQKSSQAPKLLFHYYDKDFNNEADTPDNFQSRRPNTSFCFLDIRSPGLGDTAMYLCATSEGAGRYQETQYFGPGTRLLVL.

Ten or more counts support this clonotype. The chain recombines TRBV12-3 or TRBV12-4 with TRBJ2-1; 9 nucleotides align to TRBD2. This CDR3 spans 15 amino acids. J gave up 8 bases and V 3 bases, and 8 bases lay outside the gene matches. DNA of the CDR3: TGTGCCAGCAGTTTGGGGCCTAGCGGGGTAGATGAGCAGTTCTTC. It is translated as CASSLGPSGVDEQFF.

This clonotype was observed many times. The V and J genes are TRBV7-9 and TRBJ2-4, with D unclear. CDR1 SEHNR and CDR2 FQNEAQ come from the germline V gene (reference sequence). The length of the CDR3 is 12 residues. The ends were cut back, 5 bases at V and 3 bases at J, with 5 bases in the middle. The CDR3 here is CASSPNKNIQYF. CDR3 in DNA: TGTGCCAGCAGCCCAAACAAAAACATTCAGTACTTC.

This clonotype was seen more than once but under ten times. The V gene is TRBV20-1, the J gene TRBJ1-1, with D perhaps matching TRBD1 (6 bases). V dropped 3 bases and J dropped 3 bases, with 14 bases sitting between them. The germline V gene has CDR1 DFQATT and CDR2 SNEGSKA (reference sequence). The CDR3 consists of 14 residues. The CDR3 sequence is CSARQGHRDTEAFF. The CDR3 bases are TGCAGTGCTAGGCAGGGGCATCGGGACACTGAAGCTTTCTTT.

The chain is built from TRBV6-4 and TRBJ2-2; D gene uncertain. CDR1 is MRHNA and CDR2 is SNTAGT in the germline V gene. CDR3 length equals 14 residues. V was pared by 5 bases and J by 2 bases, with 9 bases between. The CDR3 DNA reads TGTGCCAGCAGTTGGCAGATTAACACCGGGGAGCTGTTTTTT. Translated, it gives CASSWQINTGELFF.

This clonotype was detected many times. The V and J genes are TRBV19 and TRBJ2-1; TRBD2 matches at 8 bases. V gave up 6 bases and J gave up 7 bases; unmatched junction bases: 11. Per germline, CDR1 LNHDA and CDR2 SQIVND (reference sequence). The CDR3 consists of 15 residues. CDR3 bases: TGTGCCAGTAGCCCCAACGGCGCGGGGGGTAATGAGCAGTTCTTC. Translated: CASSPNGAGGNEQFF. Using reference TRBV19 and TRBJ2-1 for the parts outside the CDR3, the full variable domain is DGGITQSPKYLFRKEGQNVTLSCEQNLNHDAMYWYRQDPGQGLRLIYYSQIVNDFQKGDIAEGYSVSREKKESFPLTVTSAQKNPTAFYLCASSPNGAGGNEQFFGPGTRLTVL.